The T cell receptor beta chain described here comes from a study of blood T cell repertoires in COVID-19. Study-wide background: In each case, the material was cDNA or gDNA derived from T cells, B-cell-depleted T cells, or PBMCs.

Per the study methods: Reference gene primer amplification gave nucleated cell count estimates. Assay: immunoSEQ multiplex PCR; the TCRdb copy retains only in-frame clones and omits some. The V and J calls and clone size come from that table; D and trimming were worked out from the DNA. Of 95,000 or so clones in the sample, approximately 84% were seen once. Germline CDR1 is ENHRY and CDR2 is SYGVKD. The CDR3 length is 13 residues. V was trimmed by 2 bases and J by 0 bases, leaving 4 bases between them. The specimen was peripheral blood. This chain connects TRBV10-3 to TRBJ2-5; D ambiguous. The sequence came from a human donor in a cohort sampled during active COVID-19. Here the CDR3 DNA reads TGTGCCATCAGTGAGGGCTACCAAGAGACCCAGTACTTC. Encoded protein: CAISEGYQETQYF.